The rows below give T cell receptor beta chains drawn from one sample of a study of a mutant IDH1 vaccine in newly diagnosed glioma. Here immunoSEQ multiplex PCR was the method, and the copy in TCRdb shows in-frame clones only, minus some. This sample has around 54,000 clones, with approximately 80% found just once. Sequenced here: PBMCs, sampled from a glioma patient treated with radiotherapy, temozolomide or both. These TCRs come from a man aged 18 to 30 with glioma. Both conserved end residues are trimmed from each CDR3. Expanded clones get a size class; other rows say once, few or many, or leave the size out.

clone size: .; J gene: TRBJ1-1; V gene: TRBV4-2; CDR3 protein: ASSQGHGNTEAF
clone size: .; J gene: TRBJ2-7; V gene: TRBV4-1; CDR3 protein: ASSQDPPGARAYEQY
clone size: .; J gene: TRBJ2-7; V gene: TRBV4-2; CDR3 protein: ASKRDRGSYEQY
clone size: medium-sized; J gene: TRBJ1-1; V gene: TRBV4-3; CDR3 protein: ASSQEAETEAF
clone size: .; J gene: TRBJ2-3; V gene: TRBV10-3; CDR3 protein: AIRSSWVSTDTQY
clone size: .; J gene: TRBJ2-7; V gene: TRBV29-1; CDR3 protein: SVELTNTYEQY
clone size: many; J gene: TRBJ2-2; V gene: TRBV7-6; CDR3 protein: ASSLGLAGNTGELF
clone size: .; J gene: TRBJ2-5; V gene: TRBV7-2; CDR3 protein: ASTEPGQGETQY
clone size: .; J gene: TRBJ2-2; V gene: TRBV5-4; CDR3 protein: ASSSALAGGPGTGELF
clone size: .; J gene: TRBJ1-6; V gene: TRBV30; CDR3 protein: AWSVLGGAGYNSPLH
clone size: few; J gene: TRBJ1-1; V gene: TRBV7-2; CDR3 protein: ATLEGRWNTEAF
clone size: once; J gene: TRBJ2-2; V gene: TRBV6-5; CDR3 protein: ASSYSAPAAAGELF
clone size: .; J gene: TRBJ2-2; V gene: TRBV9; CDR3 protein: ASSGLAGGGNTGELF
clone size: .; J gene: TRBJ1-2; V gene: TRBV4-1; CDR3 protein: ASSHPPTANYGYT
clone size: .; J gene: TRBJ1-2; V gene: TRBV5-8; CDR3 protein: ASSSGTGVSSGYT
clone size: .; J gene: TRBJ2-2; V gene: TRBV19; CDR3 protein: ASSISSGATGELF
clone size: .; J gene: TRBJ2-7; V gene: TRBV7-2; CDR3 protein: ASSLGGVGEQY
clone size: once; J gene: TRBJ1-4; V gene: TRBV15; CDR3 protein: ATSRDRQGTNEKLF
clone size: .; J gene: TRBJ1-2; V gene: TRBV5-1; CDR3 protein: ASSRGWGYDGYT